This T cell receptor (beta chain) emerged from a study of neurological immune-mediated disorders. Study conclusions and caveats: The expanded clones of different subjects shared no CDR3 amino acid sequences (suggesting private repertoires in all groups). Healthy controls had more TCR clonal expansion than multiple sclerosis, which showed the least, whereas HTLV-1-associated myelopathy showed the most.

Worth noting for this clonotype: No antigen is known for it. The junction and the germline gene differ at one end; a read error may be behind it.

TCRdb fed the 5' RACE reads into MiXCR, producing one record per CDR3 protein. The top ten hold roughly 15% of the sample, which has roughly 16,000 distinct CDR3 sequences, roughly 15% seen once. The germline V gene has CDR1 DFQATT and CDR2 SNEGSKA (reference sequence). The CDR3 contains 15 residues. The chain joins TRBV20-1 to TRBJ2-7; 11 nucleotides align to TRBD1. What was sequenced was PBMCs. This receptor was obtained from a man aged 55-75 years with HTLV-1-associated myelopathy (HAM/TSP). The CDR3 DNA reads as TGCAGTGCTTCTTCCCCGGGACAGGGGGGGTACGAGCAGTACTTT. Translated: CSASSPGQGGYEQYF.